This TCR beta chain was observed in a study of T cell responses to AZD1222 COVID-19 vaccine. Study findings and constraints: Baseline serology detected seropositivity in only six or seven AZD1222 recipients.

Concerning this clone: The antigen remains unidentified.

Data came from immunoSEQ multiplex PCR; TCRdb stores just in-frame clones and leaves some out. The data contain some 200,000 clones, roughly nine tenths of them singletons. The material sequenced was peripheral blood, taken 28 days after the second AZD1222 dose. This TCR was sampled from an adult who received the AZD1222 COVID-19 vaccine.

CDR3: CSASSAGAIQETQYF. CDR3 nucleotide sequence: TGCAGTGCTAGTTCGGCGGGGGCAATACAAGAGACCCAGTACTTC. V usage is TRBV20-1 and J usage is TRBJ2-5, with D perhaps matching TRBD2 (7 bases). Germline CDR1 DFQATT, CDR2 SNEGSKA (reference sequence). The CDR3 is made up of 15 amino acids. Trimming took 3 bases from V and 2 from J, leaving 16 bases between them.